The rows below give T cell receptor beta chains drawn from one sample of a study of Ad26.COV2.S vaccination and SARS-CoV-2 variants. The data were produced by immunoSEQ multiplex PCR, yet TCRdb's version contains in-frame clones alone and is incomplete. The table has roughly 270,000 clones, 70% to 90% seen once. The source was peripheral blood, collected in a trial of Ad26.COV2.S vaccine versus placebo. These TCRs come from a person between 18 and 65 years old who received the Ad26.COV2.S COVID-19 vaccine or a placebo. Both conserved end residues are part of each CDR3. The order of the fields is clone size, J gene, D gene, V gene, CDR3 protein, CDR3 DNA. A D gene is named only where the DNA matches it firmly. Clone size, where shown, is once, few, many, or a class for clones that have expanded.

NA TRBJ2-2 NA TRBV30 CAWRRNRAGELFF TGTGCCTGGAGGAGGAATCGGGCCGGGGAGCTGTTTTTT
NA TRBJ2-7 NA TRBV5-8 CASSYGSWTTSYEQYF TGTGCCAGCAGTTACGGGTCTTGGACAACCTCCTACGAGCAGTACTTC
NA TRBJ1-5 NA TRBV19 CASSGGYGQPQHF TGTGCCAGTAGTGGAGGCTATGGGCAGCCCCAGCATTTT
NA TRBJ2-3 TRBD2 TRBV7-6 CASSLTGSAGLLSTDTQYF TGTGCCAGCAGCTTAACGGGATCAGCGGGGCTTCTGAGCACAGATACGCAGTATTTT
NA TRBJ1-1 NA TRBV5-1 CASSLKNTEAFF TGCGCCAGCAGCTTGAAGAACACTGAAGCTTTCTTT
once TRBJ2-1 TRBD2 TRBV27 CASSFHASGRYNEQFF TGTGCCAGCAGTTTCCATGCTAGCGGCAGGTACAATGAGCAGTTCTTC
NA TRBJ2-1 NA TRBV2 CASTASVSGLYNEQFF TGTGCCAGCACCGCCTCGGTGAGCGGGCTGTACAATGAGCAGTTCTTC
NA TRBJ2-2 TRBD2 TRBV19 CASSEGLAGGATGELFF TGTGCCAGTAGTGAGGGACTAGCGGGAGGTGCCACCGGGGAGCTGTTTTTT
few TRBJ2-5 NA TRBV11-2 CASSMREIETQYF TGTGCCAGCAGCATGAGGGAGATAGAGACCCAGTACTTC
once TRBJ2-2 TRBD2 TRBV3-1/TRBV3-2 CASSQELAGGPNTGELFF TGTGCCAGCAGCCAAGAACTAGCGGGAGGGCCAAACACCGGGGAGCTGTTTTTT
NA TRBJ2-7 NA TRBV29-1 CSVECRDKFYEQYF TGCAGCGTTGAATGTAGAGACAAATTCTACGAGCAGTACTTC
NA TRBJ1-1 TRBD1 TRBV6-5 CASRVPGQVEAFF TGTGCCAGCAGGGTTCCGGGACAGGTGGAAGCTTTCTTT
NA TRBJ1-6 TRBD1 TRBV6-5 CASSNRGYNSPLHF TGTGCCAGCAGCAACAGGGGCTATAATTCACCCCTCCACTTT
NA TRBJ2-1 NA TRBV5-1 CASSLESALGDEQFF TGCGCCAGCAGCTTGGAAAGTGCTCTGGGGGATGAGCAGTTCTTC
NA TRBJ1-3 NA TRBV19 CASTPRHRSSGNTIYF TGTGCCAGTACCCCCCGTCATCGGTCCTCTGGAAACACCATATATTTT
NA TRBJ2-5 TRBD1 TRBV5-8 CASSPGQGGVQETQYF TGTGCCAGCAGCCCCGGACAGGGGGGAGTTCAAGAGACCCAGTACTTC
NA TRBJ1-6 NA TRBV27 CASSPIYRDSPLHF TGTGCCAGCAGTCCTATCTACAGGGATTCACCCCTCCACTTT
NA TRBJ2-4 TRBD1 TRBV5-1 CASSFDRGSDIQYF TGCGCCAGCAGCTTCGACAGGGGTAGCGACATTCAGTACTTC
NA TRBJ1-1 NA TRBV2 CASRTEMNTEAFF TGTGCCAGCCGGACAGAGATGAACACTGAAGCTTTCTTT
NA TRBJ2-7 TRBD2 TRBV5-6 CASSQDSGAVLYEQYF TGTGCCAGCAGCCAAGACAGCGGGGCCGTACTCTACGAGCAGTACTTC
NA TRBJ2-1 NA TRBV10-2 CASRWARSGANEQFF TGCGCCAGCAGATGGGCTAGGAGTGGGGCCAATGAGCAGTTCTTC
few TRBJ2-7 NA TRBV28 CASRASGWMSYEQYF TGTGCCAGCAGAGCGTCAGGGTGGATGTCCTACGAGCAGTACTTC
few TRBJ1-5 NA TRBV5-6 CASSLLADNQPQHF TGTGCCAGCAGCTTATTGGCAGATAATCAGCCCCAGCATTTT
NA TRBJ2-5 NA TRBV19 CASSISSPFSETQYF TGTGCCAGTAGTATATCTAGCCCTTTTTCGGAGACCCAGTACTTC
NA TRBJ2-7 NA TRBV6-5 CASRRWTVYEQYF TGTGCCAGCAGGAGATGGACAGTTTACGAGCAGTACTTC
NA TRBJ1-3 NA TRBV5-3 CARSLEGRDGVVGGNTIYF TGTGCCAGAAGCTTGGAGGGCAGGGACGGTGTGGTCGGTGGAAACACCATATATTTT
NA TRBJ1-1 NA TRBV5-6 CASSFRTGMNTEAFF TGTGCCAGCAGCTTCCGGACGGGCATGAACACTGAAGCTTTCTTT
few TRBJ1-5 NA TRBV4-1 CASSPQGMGRSNQPQHF TGCGCCAGCAGCCCACAGGGTATGGGTCGTAGCAATCAGCCCCAGCATTTT
NA TRBJ2-7 NA TRBV4-2 CASSQAGSLYEQYF TGTGCCAGCAGCCAAGCGGGTAGCTTATACGAGCAGTACTTC
NA TRBJ1-2 NA TRBV18 CASSPGQSLYGYTF TGTGCCAGCTCACCAGGACAGTCGCTCTATGGCTACACCTTC
NA TRBJ2-2 NA TRBV30 CAWRRSSNTGELFF TGTGCCTGGAGAAGGTCCTCCAACACCGGGGAGCTGTTTTTT
many TRBJ1-5 NA TRBV5-1 CASSLSSGGNQPQHF TGCGCCAGCAGCTTAAGTTCGGGGGGCAATCAGCCCCAGCATTTT
NA TRBJ1-1 NA TRBV6-6 CASSPRGREIFRWGTEAFF TGTGCCAGCAGTCCTAGGGGCAGGGAGATTTTCCGCTGGGGCACTGAAGCTTTCTTT
NA TRBJ2-3 TRBD1 TRBV5-1 CASRTGYGTDTQYF TGCGCCAGCAGGACAGGGTACGGCACAGATACGCAGTATTTT
NA TRBJ1-3 NA TRBV6-5 CASRLDLSSGNTIYF TGTGCCAGCAGGCTAGACCTGAGCTCTGGAAACACCATATATTTT
NA TRBJ2-5 TRBD2 TRBV7-2 CASSLSGGLQETQYF TGTGCCAGCAGCTTAAGCGGGGGCCTCCAAGAGACCCAGTACTTC
NA TRBJ2-5 NA TRBV20-1 CSAGEETQYF TGCAGTGCTGGAGAGGAGACCCAGTACTTC
NA TRBJ2-5 NA TRBV18 CASSPPYNLETQYF TGTGCCAGCTCACCACCCTACAACTTAGAGACCCAGTACTTC
NA TRBJ1-2 NA TRBV6-5 CASTTGLTNYTF TGTGCCAGCACCACGGGACTGACTAACTACACCTTC
NA TRBJ1-1 TRBD1 TRBV5-6 CASSSGQVMNTEAFF TGTGCCAGCAGCTCGGGACAGGTCATGAACACTGAAGCTTTCTTT
NA TRBJ2-4 NA TRBV27 CASSLVAGAYFQYF TGTGCCAGCAGTTTAGTCGCAGGAGCTTACTTTCAGTACTTC
NA TRBJ1-2 TRBD1 TRBV19 CASSGTGEYPYGYTF TGTGCCAGTAGCGGGACAGGGGAATACCCCTATGGCTACACCTTC
NA TRBJ2-2 NA TRBV30 CAWTRTGELFF TGTGCCTGGACTCGCACCGGGGAGCTGTTTTTT
NA TRBJ2-3 NA TRBV6-6 CASSYSTAILVSQYF TGTGCCAGCAGTTACTCGACCGCTATCCTGGTGTCGCAGTATTTT
NA TRBJ2-5 NA TRBV7-9 CASSLDFPETQYF TGTGCCAGCAGCTTAGACTTCCCAGAGACCCAGTACTTC
NA TRBJ1-2 TRBD1 TRBV5-1 CASSLLGQGAGGYTF TGCGCCAGCAGCTTGCTGGGACAGGGGGCAGGTGGCTACACCTTC
NA TRBJ1-1 NA TRBV25-1 CASSLAAGPAFF TGTGCCAGCAGTCTGGCGGCAGGGCCAGCTTTCTTT
NA TRBJ2-1 NA TRBV4-1 CASSQGFNSYNEQFF TGCGCCAGCAGCCAAGGGTTCAACAGCTACAATGAGCAGTTCTTC
NA TRBJ2-1 NA TRBV11-2 CASSLEAPPYNEQFF TGTGCCAGCAGCTTAGAAGCGCCGCCCTACAATGAGCAGTTCTTC
NA TRBJ1-6 NA TRBV5-6 CASSLAVAESPLHF TGTGCCAGCAGCTTGGCCGTCGCTGAATCACCCCTCCACTTT
many TRBJ2-7 TRBD2 TRBV2 CASTRDYSSYEQYF TGTGCCAGCACCCGGGACTATAGCTCCTACGAGCAGTACTTC
NA TRBJ2-5 TRBD2 TRBV27 CASMGSGTQETQYF TGTGCCAGCATGGGGAGCGGGACCCAAGAGACCCAGTACTTC
NA TRBJ1-6 NA TRBV3-1/TRBV3-2 CASSQASSYNSPLHF TGTGCCAGCAGCCAAGCCAGCTCCTATAATTCACCCCTCCACTTT